Listed below are T cell receptor beta chains from one sample, sequenced in a study of shared T cell receptors in the human thymus. Method: immunoSEQ multiplex PCR; TCRdb's copy keeps in-frame clones and lacks some. The table lists about 660,000 clones, roughly 88% of them singletons. These data also featured in a second study, about human thymus T cells.

Material: thymocytes. The origin of the receptors is a boy in the first two years of life with a congenital heart defect. Each CDR3 is given with its conserved first and last residue. D genes are given only for firm matches. Rows give clone size only sometimes, using once, few, many, or a class for an expanded clone.

-	TRBJ2-7	12	-	TRBV6-6	TGTGCCAGCGGGTCTAGCGTCTACGAGCAGTACTTC	CASGSSVYEQYF
-	TRBJ1-1	14	TRBD1	TRBV2	TGTGCCAGCGGGGTCCAGACAGGGCCCACTGAAGCTTTCTTT	CASGVQTGPTEAFF
-	TRBJ1-6	16	TRBD1	TRBV30	TGTGCCTGGAGTGGACCCGCGACAGGGGACGTTTCACCCCTCCACTTT	CAWSGPATGDVSPLHF
-	TRBJ2-3	15	TRBD2	TRBV28	TGTGCCAGCAGTTCACCTAGCGGACTCACAGATACGCAGTATTTT	CASSSPSGLTDTQYF
-	TRBJ1-3	16	-	TRBV27	TGTGCCAGCAGTTTAAGGCCTCCCGACAGAGGAAACACCATATATTTT	CASSLRPPDRGNTIYF
-	TRBJ2-7	14	TRBD2	TRBV19	TGTGCCAGTAAGGGTATAGCGGGATACTACGAGCAGTACTTC	CASKGIAGYYEQYF
-	TRBJ1-1	17	TRBD1	TRBV5-1	TGCGCCAGCAGCTGGGGGCCGGGACAGTCTACGAACACTGAAGCTTTCTTT	CASSWGPGQSTNTEAFF
-	TRBJ1-1	14	-	TRBV29-1	TGCAGCGTACAGGACCAGACCTTGAACACTGAAGCTTTCTTT	CSVQDQTLNTEAFF
-	TRBJ2-5	14	TRBD1	TRBV7-9	TGTGCCAGCAGCCACAGGGGGCTGAGGGAGACCCAGTACTTC	CASSHRGLRETQYF
-	TRBJ2-7	17	TRBD2	TRBV11-2	TGTGCCAGCAGCTCCGATGGGACTAGCGGGAGCGGGTACGAGCAGTACTTC	CASSSDGTSGSGYEQYF
-	TRBJ1-1	13	TRBD1	TRBV28	TGTGCCAGCAGGCCTGGACAGGGTACTCTCGCTTTCTTT	CASRPGQGTLAFF
-	TRBJ1-1	15	TRBD1	TRBV6-1	TGTGCCAGCAGTGAGGGTGACAGGGTGAACACTGAAGCTTTCTTT	CASSEGDRVNTEAFF
once	TRBJ1-5	16	TRBD1	TRBV5-6	TGTGCCAGCAGCTTGGGGGGACAGAGGTCGAGGCAGCCCCAGCATTTT	CASSLGGQRSRQPQHF
-	TRBJ2-1	17	TRBD2	TRBV2	TGTGCCAGCAGAGGATACCCCCTAGCGGGAGACTACAATGAGCAGTTCTTC	CASRGYPLAGDYNEQFF
once	TRBJ2-3	16	TRBD2	TRBV10-1	TGCGCCAGCAGTGAGTGGGTTAGCGGGAAGGGAGATACGCAGTATTTT	CASSEWVSGKGDTQYF
-	TRBJ1-5	16	-	TRBV6-4	TGTGCCAGCAGTGCCAGCCACCGGGGGAGCAATCAGCCCCAGCATTTT	CASSASHRGSNQPQHF
-	TRBJ2-5	15	-	TRBV21-1	TGTGCCAGCAGCGTCCTAGCGGGAGGTCAAGAGACCCAGTACTTC	CASSVLAGGQETQYF
-	TRBJ2-3	15	TRBD2	TRBV11-2	TGTGCCAGCAGCTTCCTAGCGGGAGGGACAGATACGCAGTATTTT	CASSFLAGGTDTQYF
-	TRBJ2-1	18	TRBD2	TRBV6-1	TGTGCCAGCAGTGCCGGGACTAGCGGGAGGGGCGCCTACAATGAGCAGTTCTTC	CASSAGTSGRGAYNEQFF
-	TRBJ2-2	15	-	TRBV19	TGTGCCAGTAGTATCCCAACAAAAACAATCGGGGAGCTGTTTTTT	CASSIPTKTIGELFF
-	TRBJ2-1	16	TRBD2	TRBV4-2	TGTGCCAGCAGCCACTCCGGGACTAGCCTCTACAATGAGCAGTTCTTC	CASSHSGTSLYNEQFF
-	TRBJ2-3	16	-	TRBV7-9	TGTGCCAGCCCCCCTCAGGGTGACACCCCCACAGATACGCAGTATTTT	CASPPQGDTPTDTQYF
-	TRBJ2-2	16	TRBD1	TRBV6-4	TGTGCCAGCAGTGACCGGACAGGGCGGAACACCGGGGAGCTGTTTTTT	CASSDRTGRNTGELFF
-	TRBJ2-7	11	-	TRBV29-1	TGCAGCGTTCCTCTACGAGGGGAGCAGTACTTC	CSVPLRGEQYF
-	TRBJ2-3	16	TRBD2	TRBV5-1	TGCGCCAGCAGCTTGGTAGCGGGAGGCCTCACAGATACGCAGTATTTT	CASSLVAGGLTDTQYF
-	TRBJ2-3	13	-	TRBV6-4	TGTGCCAGCAGTCCCGACTACACAGATACGCAGTATTTT	CASSPDYTDTQYF
-	TRBJ1-1	17	-	TRBV15	TGTGCCACCAGCAGAGGGCCCCTCGGACTGATGAACACTGAAGCTTTCTTT	CATSRGPLGLMNTEAFF
-	TRBJ2-7	18	-	TRBV4-3	TGCGCCAGCAGCCAAGATGCCTCCCTTCGACAAACCTCCTACGAGCAGTACTTC	CASSQDASLRQTSYEQYF
-	TRBJ2-2	16	TRBD1	TRBV10-3	TGTGCCATCGGCCCCGCCGGGACAGGGGGCCCCGGGGAGCTGTTTTTT	CAIGPAGTGGPGELFF
-	TRBJ2-6	16	-	TRBV7-2	TGTGCCAGCACCACGCAGGGCCAGTGGGGGGCCAACGTCCTGACTTTC	CASTTQGQWGANVLTF
-	TRBJ2-1	15	TRBD2	TRBV7-2	TGTGCCAGCAGCTTAGTCGTAGCGGGAGGCCGGGAGCAGTTCTTC	CASSLVVAGGREQFF
-	TRBJ2-1	17	TRBD2	TRBV11-2	TGTGCCAGCAGCTTAGATCTACTAGCGGGAGTTTACAATGAGCAGTTCTTC	CASSLDLLAGVYNEQFF
-	TRBJ2-7	14	TRBD1	TRBV27	TGTGCCAGCAGTTACAGGGGACGAGGCTACGAGCAGTACTTC	CASSYRGRGYEQYF
-	TRBJ1-3	15	TRBD1	TRBV6-1	TGTGCCAGCAGTGGAGGGGGCCGCTCTGGAAACACCATATATTTT	CASSGGGRSGNTIYF
-	TRBJ2-3	17	TRBD2	TRBV4-2	TGTGCCAGCAGCCAAGAAGCTAGCGGTCCTAGCACAGATACGCAGTATTTT	CASSQEASGPSTDTQYF
-	TRBJ1-3	16	TRBD1	TRBV25-1	TGTGCCAGCAGTGTGACAGGGGAGGAGGGTGGAAACACCATATATTTT	CASSVTGEEGGNTIYF
-	TRBJ2-7	15	-	TRBV6-6	TGTGCCAGCAGTTACCAGGGGTCCCCCCCCTACGAGCAGTACTTC	CASSYQGSPPYEQYF
-	TRBJ2-7	13	TRBD2	TRBV6-1	TGTGCCAGCAGGGGACTATCCCCCTACGAGCAGTACTTC	CASRGLSPYEQYF
-	TRBJ2-7	14	-	TRBV28	TGTGCCAGCAGTACTGACTACAACTCCTACGAGCAGTACTTC	CASSTDYNSYEQYF
-	TRBJ1-2	15	-	TRBV6-4	TGTGCCAGCAGTCCGCGGGGCTCAGGTTCCTATGGCTACACCTTC	CASSPRGSGSYGYTF
few	TRBJ2-3	16	TRBD2	TRBV27	TGTGCCAGCAGCCCCCCGGGGGGGAGGGGGGGAGATACGCAGTATTTT	CASSPPGGRGGDTQYF
few	TRBJ2-7	19	TRBD2	TRBV5-4	TGTGCCAGCAGCTTAACTAGCGGCATCCCGGTAAGACCTCCCTACGAGCAGTACTTC	CASSLTSGIPVRPPYEQYF
-	TRBJ2-2	18	-	TRBV6-4	TGTGCCAGCGGAAGAGAGACAGTCCCCATATTGAACCCCGGGGAGCTGTTTTTT	CASGRETVPILNPGELFF
once	TRBJ2-3	20	TRBD2	TRBV9	TGTGCCAGCAGCCAAGTGGGACTAGCGGGAGGGCCGGTTCAGACAGATACGCAGTATTTT	CASSQVGLAGGPVQTDTQYF
-	TRBJ2-7	13	-	TRBV6-5	TGTGCCAGCAGTCCCCAACAGGGATGCGAGCAGTACTTC	CASSPQQGCEQYF
few	TRBJ2-1	17	TRBD2	TRBV5-4	TGTGCCAGCAGTCCGATCCCCTTAGCGGGAGGGCCCTATGAGCAGTTCTTC	CASSPIPLAGGPYEQFF
-	TRBJ2-3	20	TRBD2	TRBV7-6	TGTGCCAGCAGCCCATTGACCAGGACTAGCGGGAGGGCCCTCACAGATACGCAGTATTTT	CASSPLTRTSGRALTDTQYF
-	TRBJ1-2	15	TRBD1	TRBV12-5	TGTGCTAGTGCGGGGCTTTCCGGGACAGAATATGGCTACACCTTC	CASAGLSGTEYGYTF
-	TRBJ2-3	22	-	TRBV4-3	TGCGCCAGCAGCCAAGATTGGCCGGGACAGGGGGGTACTAGCGGGGGCACAGATACGCAGTATTTT	CASSQDWPGQGGTSGGTDTQYF
few	TRBJ2-6	19	-	TRBV7-6	TGTGCCAGCAGCCCCGCCCGCTCGAGTGATTACCCTGGGGCCAACGTCCTGACTTTC	CASSPARSSDYPGANVLTF
-	TRBJ2-7	16	TRBD1	TRBV19	TGTGCCAGTAGTAACTCCGGGACAGGGCTATCCTACGAGCAGTACTTC	CASSNSGTGLSYEQYF
-	TRBJ1-3	15	-	TRBV5-4	TGTGCCAGCAGCCACACAGGGAACGAAGGAAACACCATATATTTT	CASSHTGNEGNTIYF
-	TRBJ1-5	16	-	TRBV7-2	TGTGCCAGCAGCTTAGACCCCGGGTCGGGGGATCAGCCCCAGCATTTT	CASSLDPGSGDQPQHF